A single sample gave rise to the 28 T cell receptor beta chains below, sequenced in a study of T cells after yellow fever vaccination. In TCRdb, the 5' RACE reads were re-called with MiXCR into one record per CDR3 protein. In the table there are roughly 140,000 distinct CDR3 sequences, 7.7% of which are singletons. The material sequenced was CD4+ T cells sorted from PBMCs, taken 5 days after the yellow fever booster vaccination. These receptors were collected from a man aged 30-40 years who received the YFV17D yellow fever vaccine.

In regard to this clonotype: A much larger clone is a single base away; this may be a read error. V gene TRBV7-3 combines with J gene TRBJ2-1, with 8 positions matching TRBD2. From germline, CDR1 is SGHTA and CDR2 FQGTGA. V was clipped by 5 bases and J by 5 bases; unmatched bases: 17. This CDR3 has 18 residues. CDR3 loop: CASSLAAHGRAFDNEQFF. In DNA, the CDR3 is TGTGCCAGCAGCCTCGCCGCCCACGGGAGGGCTTTCGACAATGAGCAGTTCTTC.

This clonotype was observed many times. The chain carries TRBV7-9 and TRBJ2-3; no definite D call. V lost 4 bases and J lost 3, with 14 bases in between. The CDR3 runs to 15 residues. In germline, CDR1 is SEHNR, CDR2 FQNEAQ (reference sequence). The CDR3 protein is CASSSGTTITDTQYF. The CDR3 coding sequence is TGTGCCAGCAGCTCTGGAACGACAATTACAGATACGCAGTATTTT.

The J gene is TRBJ1-5, the V gene TRBV12-2. TRBV12-2 constitutes a pseudogene. This CDR3 contains 15 residues. In nucleotides, the CDR3 is TGTGCAAGTCGCCTCCCTCGCGATAGCAATCAGCCCCAGCATTTT. It specifies CASRLPRDSNQPQHF.

This clonotype was seen just once. A much larger clone lies a single base off, so this may be a read error. V is TRBV5-1 and J is TRBJ2-4; 8 bases line up with TRBD1. This CDR3 spans 14 amino acids. Germline V gene lookup returns CDR1 SGHRS and CDR2 YFSETQ. CDR3 amino acids: CASSLVGQGGILYF. CDR3 DNA: TGCGCCAGCAGCTTGGTAGGACAGGGTGGCATTCTGTACTTC. The full variable domain, with the rest looked up from reference TRBV5-1 and TRBJ2-4, is KAGVTQTPRYLIKTRGQQVTLSCSPISGHRSVSWYQQTPGQGLQFLFEYFSETQRNKGNFPGRFSGRQFSNSRSEMNVSTLELGDSALYLCASSLVGQGGILYFGAGTRLSVL.

This clonotype was detected many times. This sequence joins TRBV12-3 or TRBV12-4 and TRBJ1-5; 12 nucleotides align to TRBD1. This CDR3 spans 16 amino acids. The ends lost 6 bases at V and 2 bases at J; junction bases unmatched: 5. CDR3 region: CASSGTGGSGNQPQHF. The DNA of the CDR3 is TGTGCCAGCAGCGGGACAGGGGGCTCTGGCAATCAGCCCCAGCATTTT.

Regarding this clonotype: One base away lies a much larger clone, so this may be a sequencing read error. The gene calls are TRBV6-1 and TRBJ2-4, with D perhaps TRBD2 (6 bases). CDR3 length: 14 amino acids. Between the trimmed V and J ends, which lost 5 bases and 7 bases, there was a span of 15 bases. Germline loops: CDR1 MNHNS, CDR2 SASEGT. The chain's CDR3 is CASSQTGTLNIQYF. The CDR3 region has the DNA TGTGCCAGCAGTCAAACCGGGACTTTGAACATTCAGTACTTC.

There are a few counts of this clonotype. The chain couples TRBV2 to TRBJ2-7; D possibly uses TRBD1 or TRBD2 (7 bases each). The CDR3 covers 14 residues. The germline CDR1 and CDR2 sequences are SNHLY and FYNNEI. V was trimmed by 4 bases and J by 3 bases, leaving 13 bases between them. CDR3 sequence (DNA): TGTGCCAGCAGTGTCCAGGGGGGGGGCTACGAGCAGTACTTC. Residues: CASSVQGGGYEQYF.

This clonotype occurred many times. The J gene is TRBJ2-7, the V gene TRBV5-1; D unresolved. V lost 0 bases, J lost 4 bases, and 17 bases lay in between. This CDR3 is built from 16 residues. Per the germline V gene, CDR1 is SGHRS and CDR2 is YFSETQ. CDR3 sequence (DNA): TGCGCCAGCAGCTTGGCTGGTAGCTCAAACACGTACGAGCAGTACTTC. Its translation: CASSLAGSSNTYEQYF.

This clonotype appeared many times. The chain joins TRBV20-1 to TRBJ2-1, with D possibly being TRBD2 (5 bases). The CDR3 is made up of 15 amino acids. V shed 6 bases and J shed 4 bases, with 19 bases lying between them. Germline V gene data show CDR1 as DFQATT and CDR2 as SNEGSKA (reference sequence). The CDR3 loop reads CSAPPGGGVYNEQFF. The CDR3 DNA is TGCAGTGCACCCCCTGGAGGTGGCGTTTACAATGAGCAGTTCTTC.

At least ten counts were recorded for this clonotype. The chain is built from TRBV20-1 and TRBJ2-7, with D perhaps matching TRBD1 (6 bases). In germline, CDR1 is DFQATT, CDR2 SNEGSKA (reference sequence). The CDR3 contains 12 residues. Between the trimmed V and J ends, which lost 4 bases and 2 bases, there was a span of 9 bases. The CDR3 spells CSATTGTYEQYF. In nucleotides, the CDR3 is TGCAGTGCTACGACAGGCACCTACGAGCAGTACTTC.

The chain links TRBV19 to TRBJ2-3; perhaps TRBD1 as D (5 bases). V was trimmed by 3 bases and J by 2 bases, leaving 12 bases between them. Germline V CDR1 and CDR2: LNHDA, SQIVND (reference sequence). The CDR3 has 15 amino acids. The CDR3 DNA follows: TGTGCCAGTAGTATCCGGACACAAGTCACAGATACGCAGTATTTT. This translates into CASSIRTQVTDTQYF.

This clonotype has a count of ten or more. The CDR3 nucleotides are TGTGCCAGCAGCCAACCCGGGAGGTCCCAAGAGACCCAGTACTTC. Protein: CASSQPGRSQETQYF. The gene calls are TRBV3-1 and TRBJ2-5, with 7 bases lining up with TRBD2. V was clipped by 2 bases and J by 1 base; unmatched bases: 4. This CDR3 region has 15 residues. Germline V lookup: CDR1 LGHDT, CDR2 YNNKEL (reference sequence).

This clonotype was detected ten times or more. CDR3: CASSLQTAYEQYF. CDR3 DNA: TGTGCCAGCAGCTTACAAACAGCTTACGAGCAGTACTTC. The rearrangement uses TRBV7-9 and TRBJ2-7, with D unclear. CDR3 length: 13 residues. Germline-derived CDR1 and CDR2 are SEHNR and FQNEAQ (reference sequence). Deletions cut 2 bases from V and 4 bases from J, with 9 bases between.

This clonotype was seen ten or more times. The gene calls are TRBV25-1 and TRBJ2-7, with 12 bases lining up with TRBD2. The V gene's germline CDR1 is MGHDK and CDR2 SYGVNS. This CDR3 contains 14 residues. V was pared by 5 bases and J by 3 bases, with 2 bases of the junction left unmatched. CDR3 DNA sequence: TGTGCCAGCAGTAGACTAGCGGGAGACTACGAGCAGTACTTC. Its protein is CASSRLAGDYEQYF.

There are many counts of this clonotype. The chain links TRBV19 to TRBJ2-7, with a possible D match to TRBD1 (6 bases). V lost 3 bases and J lost 2, with 11 bases in between. The germline V gene encodes CDR1 LNHDA and CDR2 SQIVND (reference sequence). The CDR3 has 14 amino acids. In DNA form, the CDR3 reads TGTGCCAGTAGTATCGTCAGGGGAGCCTACGAGCAGTACTTC. The encoded protein is CASSIVRGAYEQYF.

This clonotype has at least ten counts. The chain couples TRBV29-1 to TRBJ2-5; D is possibly TRBD1 (5 bases). CDR3 length: 14 amino acids. Trimming cost V 4 bases and J 2 bases, with 14 bases left between them. CDR1 is SQVTM, CDR2 ANQGSEA, per germline. The DNA of the CDR3 is TGCAGCGTTGTAGGCTGGGCAGGGCAAGAGACCCAGTACTTC. Its translation is CSVVGWAGQETQYF.

The sample holds many counts of this clonotype. The rearrangement links TRBV27 to TRBJ2-3, with D unresolved. The CDR3 sequence is 13 residues long. Germline V CDR1 and CDR2: MNHEY, SMNVEV (reference sequence). V gave up 6 bases and J gave up 0 bases, with 7 bases separating them. The CDR3 sequence is CASSLWSTDTQYF. CDR3 nucleotide sequence: TGTGCCAGCAGCCTGTGGAGCACAGATACGCAGTATTTT.

This clonotype has at least ten counts. The chain has TRBV30 and TRBJ2-1; D gene ambiguous. Trimming left V 4 bases short and J 6 bases short, with 16 bases between. CDR1 is GTSNPN, CDR2 SVGIG, per germline (reference sequence). The CDR3 sequence is 14 residues long. CDR3 coding DNA: TGTGCCTGGACCCGGACGGAAAGACCCAATGAGCAGTTCTTC. It codes for CAWTRTERPNEQFF. Full variable domain (missing parts from reference TRBV30 and TRBJ2-1): SQTIHQWPATLVQPVGSPLSLECTVEGTSNPNLYWYRQAAGRGLQLLFYSVGIGQISSEVPQNLSASRPQDRQFILSSKKLLLSDSGFYLCAWTRTERPNEQFFGPGTRLTVL.

This clonotype has just one count. This may come from a read error, since a much larger clone is one base off. This chain joins TRBV20-1 and TRBJ2-7, with 8 bases lining up with TRBD1. The germline V gene encodes CDR1 DFQATT and CDR2 SNEGSKA (reference sequence). There are 13 residues in the CDR3. The CDR3 nucleotides are TGCTGCGGAAGGACAGGGCGCTCCTACGAGCAGTACTTC. Translated, it gives CCGRTGRSYEQYF.

In its sample, this clonotype was seen many times. This rearrangement joins TRBV7-9 to TRBJ2-7; 7 nucleotides match TRBD2. CDR1 is SEHNR and CDR2 is FQNEAQ in the germline V gene (reference sequence). V was pared by 5 bases and J by 2 bases, with 9 bases of the junction left unmatched. The CDR3 length is 15 residues. CDR3 coding DNA: TGTGCCAGCAGCCCCCCCCAAGCGGGGACCTACGAGCAGTACTTC. Amino acid sequence: CASSPPQAGTYEQYF.

This clonotype was observed at least ten times. The CDR3, as DNA: TGTGCCAGCAGACGGGACGGCGGCTCTGGGGCCAACGTCCTGACTTTC. It encodes CASRRDGGSGANVLTF. The gene calls are TRBV7-9 and TRBJ2-6, with D tentatively TRBD1 or TRBD2 (5 bases each). Germline V gives CDR1 SEHNR, CDR2 FQNEAQ (reference sequence). Trimming shortened V by 6 bases and J by 0 bases, and 12 bases separated the two germline ends. This CDR3 spans 16 amino acids.

This clonotype was seen many times. The chain is built from TRBV20-1 and TRBJ2-6, with D possibly TRBD2 on 5 matching bases. Germline CDR1 DFQATT, CDR2 SNEGSKA (reference sequence). The V and J ends lost 6 bases and 4 bases respectively, with 13 bases between them. The CDR3 is made up of 14 amino acids. The CDR3: CSAPPGSGANVLTF. CDR3 bases: TGCAGTGCCCCCCCGGGGTCCGGGGCCAACGTCCTGACTTTC.

This clonotype was recorded many times. This chain joins TRBV6-2 or TRBV6-3 and TRBJ2-7, with 7 bases matching TRBD1. This CDR3 contains 14 residues. CDR1 is MNHEY and CDR2 is SVGEGT in the germline V gene. J lost 2 bases, V lost 4 bases, and 5 bases had no gene match. DNA of the CDR3: TGTGCCAGCAGTTCCGGGACAGCCCCCTACGAGCAGTACTTC. This gives the protein CASSSGTAPYEQYF.

This clonotype was counted only a few times. The chain employs TRBV7-3 and TRBJ2-5, with 7 bases that match TRBD2. The trim removed 2 bases at V and 0 bases at J, leaving 6 bases unmatched. The V gene's germline CDR1 is SGHTA and CDR2 FQGTGA. The CDR3 extends over 16 amino acids. Here the CDR3 reads CASSLSGGRYQETQYF. CDR3 DNA: TGTGCCAGCAGCTTATCCGGCGGGAGATACCAAGAGACCCAGTACTTC.

In its sample, this clonotype was seen many times. The chain uses TRBV7-9 and TRBJ2-7; D gene uncertain. The germline V gene encodes CDR1 SEHNR and CDR2 FQNEAQ (reference sequence). The CDR3 covers 11 residues. V lost 5 bases to trimming and J lost 6 bases, with 8 bases between them. This CDR3 is CASSALTEQYF. The CDR3 nucleotides are TGTGCCAGCAGCGCCCTAACCGAGCAGTACTTC. Based on the CDR3 plus reference TRBV7-9 and TRBJ2-7, the full variable domain is DTGVSQNPRHKITKRGQNVTFRCDPISEHNRLYWYRQTLGQGPEFLTYFQNEAQLEKSRLLSDRFSAERPKGSFSTLEIQRTEQGDSAMYLCASSALTEQYFGPGTRLTVT.

Many counts were recorded for this clonotype. The V call is TRBV5-4, the J call TRBJ1-2; TRBD1 might be the D (5 bases). This CDR3 is 14 amino acids long. V lost 6 bases and J lost 0, with 12 bases in between. Germline CDR1 SGHNT, CDR2 YYREEE (reference sequence). The DNA for the CDR3 is TGTGCCAGCACCCTCGACAGACCTAACTATGGCTACACCTTC. Translating it yields CASTLDRPNYGYTF.

This clonotype was seen ten or more times. This chain connects TRBV12-3 or TRBV12-4 to TRBJ1-3; TRBD1 is a possible D gene (6 bases). Deletions cut 5 bases from V and 4 bases from J, with 15 bases between. This CDR3 has 15 amino acids. Here the CDR3 DNA reads TGTGCCAGCAGTCTCGCGGGGGCCGGGGGAAACACCATATATTTT. Translating gives CASSLAGAGGNTIYF.

V and J are TRBV20-1 and TRBJ2-6; 11 bases map to TRBD2. Germline V gene sequence: CDR1 DFQATT, CDR2 SNEGSKA (reference sequence). The CDR3 has 15 amino acids. Trimming at V came to 1 base and at J to 13 bases, leaving 9 bases not matched to a gene. The CDR3 here is CSARGNSGRAQVLTF. The CDR3 DNA sequence: TGCAGTGCTAGAGGAAATAGCGGGAGGGCTCAGGTCCTGACTTTC.